The source of this T cell receptor beta chain is a study of T cell responses to AZD1222 COVID-19 vaccine (TCRdb year 2021). At the level of the whole study: Because spike-specific TCR depth and breadth did not differ between the two schedules, AZD1222 recipients who got a second dose at roughly 4 weeks were pooled with those who got a second dose at roughly 12 weeks. Enrollment into the trials was organized by age into subgroups of 18-55, 56-69 and 70-plus years, and those subgroups contained roughly 140, 27 and 60 TCR-sequenced participants, respectively. A total of approximately 240 trial participants underwent TCR sequencing, of whom around 210 had received two doses of AZD1222 and roughly 26 had received two doses of the MenACWY control vaccine. Overall study results and their limits: Participants were mostly white British and included more females than males, and it was suggested by the authors that clonal diversity may have been underestimated. Nearly half of unique spike-specific TCRs reportedly recognized epitopes outside regions mutated in the B.1.351 and B.1.1.7 variants. Vaccine-associated CD4 TCRs spanned the whole spike protein, with dominant responses in regions 160-218 and 743-854. Because no samples from the day 14 peak response were available, repertoires could be characterized only after the peak T cell response. After two AZD1222 doses, spike-specific TCR breadth and depth were significantly higher than at day 0 and than in MenACWY recipients. In the small 56-69-year group, the increase in depth fell short of significance, most likely because of low power. Conclusions about previously exposed vaccinees are limited because only five to seven AZD1222 recipients were SARS-CoV-2 seropositive at baseline.

About this clone itself: Its antigen remains undetermined. Qualities for individual bases were not recorded, and no much larger clone is one base off.

The CDR3 regions of human TCRbeta chains were subjected to immunosequencing. The authors processed their data as follows. TCRs in the repertoires were matched against a reference library of SARS-CoV-2-specific TCRs that had been generated with the MIRA antigen-specificity platform. Breadth meant the fraction of unique TCRs that were SARS-CoV-2-associated, whereas depth meant the fraction of total T cells that were SARS-CoV-2-associated. Using the MIRA data, every spike-specific TCR was mapped to the spike region that the TCR reacted to and assigned to either a CD4 or a CD8 class. Log10-transformed breadth and depth values were compared by one-way ANOVA with Sidak's multiple comparisons tests. In TCRdb, the immuneACCESS table is reduced to in-frame sequences with V and J assigned. These tables do not hold every clone; where another copy was compared, an unresolved V gene accounts for under half, and the others remain unexplained. From that table come the V and J calls and clone size; the DNA was used to work out D and trimming. The sample has about 190,000 clones on record, 94% of them singletons. The ten biggest clones cover about 9.3% of the sample.

CDR1 and CDR2 are drawn from the germline V gene: MNHEY, SVGAGI. Unmatched junction bases come to 11, with V trimmed by 5 bases and J by 5 bases. The CDR3 sequence holds 15 residues, the cysteine and phenylalanine included. CDR3 DNA only is kept here, 45 bases in frame from base 1. The time point label on this specimen signifies: baseline before first vaccination. The vaccinee samples were drawn from two UK trials, COV001 and COV002, one of which was a single-blind randomized controlled phase 2/3 trial testing AZD1222 (ChAdOx1 nCoV-19) in healthy adults. For TCRbeta chain sequencing, PBMC samples were collected from trial participants at day 0 and at day 28 after the second dose.

Sequences were derived from peripheral blood, sampled on day 0 of AZD1222 vaccination. The receptor comes from an adult in good health. The chain is encoded by TRBV6-5 joined to TRBJ2-7, with 8 bases matching TRBD1. The bases read TGTGCCAGCAGTCGGACCTGGACAGGGCTCGACGAGCAGTACTTC. This translates into CASSRTWTGLDEQYF.